This T cell receptor (beta chain) was found in a study of blood T cell repertoires in COVID-19. Study at large: The United States, Italy and Spain were the sources of the acute and convalescent COVID-19 samples. T cells, B-cell-depleted T cells, or PBMCs provided the cDNA or gDNA that served as material.

Original handling: Nucleated cell number was recorded as an estimate derived from reference gene primer amplification. The data were produced by immunoSEQ multiplex PCR, yet TCRdb's version contains in-frame clones alone and is incomplete. That table supplies the V and J calls and clone size; D and trimming were determined from the DNA. The table has about 97,000 clones, 87% seen once; the top ten hold roughly 2%. Details on this clone: One end of the junction does not line up with germline, which may come from a read error.

CDR3 length: 11 residues. The germline gives CDR1 SGHVS, CDR2 FNYEAQ. The sequenced sample consisted of peripheral blood. This sequence joins TRBV7-6 and TRBJ2-1; the match to TRBD2 covers 10 bases. The source is a man aged 50 or older with active COVID-19. The CDR3 spells CASSYSGGALF. For the CDR3, the DNA is TGTGCCAGCAGTTACAGCGGGGGGGCGCTCTTC. Full variable domain (missing parts from reference TRBV7-6 and TRBJ2-1): GAGVSQSPRYKVTKRGQDVALRCDPISGHVSLYWYRQALGQGPEFLTYFNYEAQQDKSGLPNDRFSAERPEGSISTLTIQRTEQRDSAMYRCASSYSGGALFGPGTRLTVL.